A single sample gave rise to the 26 T cell receptor beta chains below, sequenced in a study of post-analysis software for immune sequencing data. Their target antigens are unknown. Unique-molecular-identifier-tagged TCR beta cDNA libraries were used. MiXCR, applied by TCRdb to the PCR reads, yields one record per CDR3 protein. The sample yields about 180,000 distinct CDR3 sequences, 30% seen once. Findings of the study overall: Controls had lower frequencies than patients of about five TRBV segments, which included TRBV5-6, TRBV5-1 and TRBV20-1.

Sequencing used blood. Receptor source: a girl aged 10 to 17 with multiple sclerosis.

This sequence joins TRBV4-2 and TRBJ1-2; possibly TRBD1 for D (5 bases). CDR1 is LGHNA and CDR2 is YNFKEQ in the germline V gene. This CDR3 comprises 15 residues. The V end lost 0 bases, the J end lost 5 bases, and 13 bases lay between the germline ends. The CDR3 region has the DNA TGTGCCAGCAGCCAAGAGGCAGGGATGGGGTATGGCTACACCTTC. This translates into CASSQEAGMGYGYTF.

The chain combines TRBV4-1 with TRBJ1-1, with D uncertain. Trimming took 0 bases from V and 1 from J, leaving 12 bases between them. The CDR3 is made up of 16 amino acids. CDR1 is MGHRA and CDR2 is YSYEKL in the germline V gene. CDR3 amino acids: CASSQELGIGNTEAFF. The CDR3 nucleotides read TGCGCCAGCAGCCAAGAATTGGGGATCGGGAACACTGAAGCTTTCTTT.

This clonotype was picked up a small number of times. The chain uses TRBV24-1 and TRBJ2-5; 10 bases are a match to TRBD2. The germline CDR1 and CDR2 sequences are KGHDR and SFDVKD. The trim removed 7 bases at V and 11 bases at J, leaving 21 bases unmatched. The CDR3 covers 17 residues. CDR3 protein: CATSPSGLAGVGNEQYF. The CDR3 nucleotides are TGTGCCACCAGCCCGAGTGGCCTAGCGGGAGTAGGCAATGAGCAGTACTTC.

This chain uses TRBV4-3 with TRBJ2-1; D remains unclear. Trimming stripped 0 bases from V and 6 bases from J, with 12 bases between. The CDR3 has 15 amino acids. Germline assignment: CDR1 LGHNA and CDR2 YSLEER. The CDR3 reads CASSQDRGQINEQFF. CDR3 nucleotide sequence: TGCGCCAGCAGCCAAGATCGAGGTCAGATCAATGAGCAGTTCTTC.

This clonotype occurred a few times. The chain recombines TRBV5-1 with TRBJ2-3; D is unresolved. Germline-derived CDR1 and CDR2 are SGHRS and YFSETQ. The CDR3 loop spans 15 amino acids. Trimming took off 1 base at V and 0 bases at J, with 9 bases between the two ends. The CDR3 sequence: CASSLIPGSTDTQYF. In DNA, the CDR3 is TGCGCCAGCAGCTTGATTCCCGGGAGCACAGATACGCAGTATTTT.

The chain employs TRBV7-9 and TRBJ2-1; TRBD1 might be the D (6 bases). Germline V CDR1 and CDR2: SEHNR, FQNEAQ (reference sequence). CDR3 length: 16 amino acids. V lost 4 bases to trimming and J lost 3 bases, with 16 bases between them. The chain's CDR3 is CASSSGQLSFYNEQFF. CDR3 nucleotide sequence: TGTGCCAGCAGCTCAGGACAGCTAAGCTTCTACAATGAGCAGTTCTTC.

Many counts were recorded for this clonotype. V usage is TRBV20-1 and J usage is TRBJ2-5; D remains ambiguous. V lost 3 bases and J 3 bases, leaving 2 bases between the germline ends. Per the germline V gene, CDR1 is DFQATT and CDR2 is SNEGSKA (reference sequence). The CDR3 has 10 residues. The CDR3: CSARKETQYF. The DNA for the CDR3 is TGCAGTGCTAGGAAAGAGACCCAGTACTTC.

V gene TRBV30 combines with J gene TRBJ1-1; perhaps TRBD1 as D (5 bases). This CDR3 is 10 amino acids long. Trimming took 3 bases from V and 11 from J, leaving 10 bases between them. Germline CDR1 GTSNPN, CDR2 SVGIG (reference sequence). CDR3 region: CAWSRASAFF. The CDR3 region has the DNA TGTGCCTGGAGCAGGGCAAGCGCTTTCTTT.

The table lists this clonotype with a few counts. This sequence joins TRBV11-2 and TRBJ2-5; perhaps TRBD1 as D (5 bases). The assigned J gene may be wrong: the sequence end matches TRBJ2-7 better. The CDR3 has 14 amino acids. Germline CDR1 reads SGHAT; CDR2 reads FQNNGV. The CDR3 DNA is TGTGCCAGCAGCCCCAGGTCCCAAAGGGGCGAGCAGTACTTC. This encodes CASSPRSQRGEQYF.

On this clonotype: At one end the junction does not follow the germline gene, possibly because of a read error. The chain has TRBV7-9 and TRBJ1-2, with 7 bases that match TRBD1. The CDR3 has 14 amino acids. The germline gives CDR1 SEHNR, CDR2 FQNEAQ (reference sequence). The CDR3 protein is CASSSTGNDYGCTF. CDR3 nucleotides: TGTGCCAGCAGCTCGACAGGGAATGACTATGGCTGCACCTTC.

This clonotype was detected ten times or more. The chain has TRBV20-1 and TRBJ1-5; D not resolved. This CDR3 has 17 amino acids. V lost 0 bases and J lost 3, with 18 bases in between. The germline gives CDR1 DFQATT, CDR2 SNEGSKA (reference sequence). The CDR3 DNA is TGCAGTGCTAGAGATCTGGTCAAAGAGGCACTCAATCAGCCCCAGCATTTT. Amino acids: CSARDLVKEALNQPQHF.

On this clonotype itself: A much larger clone lies one base from this, so it may be a read error. The chain links TRBV20-1 to TRBJ2-1, with 10 bases aligning to TRBD2. V shed 6 bases and J 6 bases; nucleotides not matched to a gene: 14. Germline V gene sequence: CDR1 DFQATT, CDR2 SNEGSKA (reference sequence). This CDR3 spans 16 amino acids. CDR3 DNA sequence: TGCAGTGCCCCACCCTCATCTAGCGGGGGTCTCAATGAGCAGTTCTTC. This encodes CSAPPSSSGGLNEQFF.

Many counts were recorded for this clonotype. The gene calls are TRBV12-3 or TRBV12-4 and TRBJ2-7, with unresolved D. V lost 3 bases and J lost 4, with 7 bases in between. The CDR3 covers 12 residues. The chain's CDR3 is CASSFLRYEQYF. In DNA form, the CDR3 reads TGTGCCAGCAGTTTTCTAAGGTACGAGCAGTACTTC.

The V call is TRBV2, the J call TRBJ2-2, with TRBD1 matching over 10 bases. The CDR3 is made up of 17 amino acids. Germline V CDR1 and CDR2: SNHLY, FYNNEI. Trimming removed 4 bases from V and 2 bases from J; junction bases left unmatched: 7. The CDR3 bases are TGTGCCAGCAGTGGCCCCCGGGACAGGGGCAACACCGGGGAGCTGTTTTTT. Translating it yields CASSGPRDRGNTGELFF.

This clonotype was counted at least ten times. This chain links TRBV29-1 with TRBJ2-7; no firm D call. This CDR3 is 14 amino acids long. The V and J ends lost 4 bases and 2 bases respectively, with 15 bases between them. CDR1 and CDR2 (germline): SQVTM, ANQGSEA. The CDR3 spells CSVVWAERPYEQYF. The CDR3 nucleotides are TGCAGCGTTGTGTGGGCCGAGAGGCCCTACGAGCAGTACTTC.

As regards this clonotype: The germline gene is not matched at one end of the junction; a read error may be the cause. This chain connects TRBV12-3 or TRBV12-4 to TRBJ2-2; tentative D call: TRBD2 (5 bases). The CDR3 is 16 residues long. CDR3 loop: CASSFGVTASTGKLFF. For the CDR3, the DNA is TGTGCCAGCAGTTTTGGGGTTACCGCGAGCACCGGGAAGCTGTTTTTT.

This clonotype was recorded many times. This chain joins TRBV5-1 and TRBJ2-1; 10 positions match TRBD1. The junction had 10 bases not matched to a gene; V was cut back by 4 bases and J by 6 bases. The CDR3 contains 16 residues. Per germline, CDR1 SGHRS and CDR2 YFSETQ. The CDR3 sequence: CASSATGTGDVNEQFF. DNA of the CDR3: TGCGCCAGCAGCGCTACCGGGACAGGGGACGTCAATGAGCAGTTCTTC.

This clonotype was found many times. The genes are TRBV5-1 and TRBJ2-3, with no clear D. This CDR3 has 15 amino acids. Looked up from germline, CDR1 is SGHRS and CDR2 is YFSETQ. V lost 2 bases and J 6 bases, leaving 16 bases between the germline ends. In DNA form, the CDR3 reads TGCGCCAGCAGCTTCCGGTCGCGATTTTTGGATACGCAGTATTTT. As protein: CASSFRSRFLDTQYF.

Worth noting for this clonotype: Its ends do not fully match the called genes, so a read error is possible. The CDR3 region has the DNA TGTGCCAGCAGTTTAAAGAGATCCGACGAGCAATACTTC. This sequence encodes CASSLKRSDEQYF. J is TRBJ2-7 and V is TRBV12-3 or TRBV12-4; D call uncertain. The CDR3 is 13 amino acids.

The gene calls are TRBV6-2 or TRBV6-3 and TRBJ1-2; 10 nucleotides align to TRBD1. With V trimmed by 6 bases and J by 5 bases, 6 bases remained unmatched. This CDR3 has 14 amino acids. Germline V gene lookup returns CDR1 MNHEY and CDR2 SVGEGT. CDR3 in amino acids: CASRYPDRGYGYTF. The CDR3 DNA sequence: TGTGCCAGCAGGTACCCGGACAGGGGGTATGGCTACACCTTC.

This clonotype was detected ten times or more. The genes are TRBV11-2 and TRBJ2-5; 7 bases align to TRBD2. Germline loops: CDR1 SGHAT, CDR2 FQNNGV. The CDR3 has 13 residues. The V and J ends lost 3 bases and 3 bases, in that order; junction bases with no gene match: 1. CDR3 in amino acids: CASSFGGEETQYF. CDR3 sequence (DNA): TGTGCCAGCAGCTTTGGGGGGGAAGAGACCCAGTACTTC.

This clonotype was counted at least ten times. J is TRBJ2-7 and V is TRBV7-2; D may be TRBD2 (5 bases). This CDR3 is built from 15 residues. In germline, CDR1 is SGHTA, CDR2 FQGNSA. Trimming cost V 1 base and J 1 base, with 11 bases left between them. The CDR3 bases are TGTGCCAGCAGCTTAGTTCCGGACTCGTCCTACGAGCAGTACTTC. Its protein product is CASSLVPDSSYEQYF.

This clonotype came up many times. The chain recombines TRBV12-5 with TRBJ2-5, with 10 bases lining up with TRBD1. The J call may be mistaken, given a closer DNA end match to TRBJ2-7. The V gene's germline CDR1 is LGHNT and CDR2 FRNRAP. The CDR3 spans 18 residues. The CDR3 DNA reads TGTGCTAGTGGTTTGTCATCGATTCCAAAGACAGGGGGCGACGAGCAGTACTTC. It is translated as CASGLSSIPKTGGDEQYF.

The table lists this clonotype with many counts. This rearrangement joins TRBV29-1 to TRBJ1-2; D is uncertain. Deletions cut 3 bases from V and 3 bases from J, with 2 bases between. This CDR3 contains 10 residues. Germline values: CDR1 SQVTM, CDR2 ANQGSEA. Here the CDR3 reads CSVEDYGYTF. The DNA for the CDR3 is TGCAGCGTTGAGGACTATGGCTACACCTTC.

This clonotype was counted once. One base away lies a much larger clone, so this may be a sequencing read error. The chain has TRBV12-3 or TRBV12-4 and TRBJ2-3; tentative D call: TRBD2 (5 bases). This CDR3 has 15 residues. The chain's CDR3 is CASSLALAGTDTEYF. The CDR3 region has the DNA TGTGCCAGCAGTTTAGCGCTTGCGGGCACAGATACGGAGTATTTT.

The sample holds many counts of this clonotype. V and J are TRBV4-2 and TRBJ1-5, with a weak D call TRBD1 (6 bases). This CDR3 is built from 15 residues. With 0 bases removed from V and 0 bases from J, the gap between germline ends came to 6 bases. Germline V gene lookup returns CDR1 LGHNA and CDR2 YNFKEQ. CDR3 in amino acids: CASSQEDSSNQPQHF. The CDR3 nucleotides read TGTGCCAGCAGCCAAGAGGACAGTAGCAATCAGCCCCAGCATTTT.